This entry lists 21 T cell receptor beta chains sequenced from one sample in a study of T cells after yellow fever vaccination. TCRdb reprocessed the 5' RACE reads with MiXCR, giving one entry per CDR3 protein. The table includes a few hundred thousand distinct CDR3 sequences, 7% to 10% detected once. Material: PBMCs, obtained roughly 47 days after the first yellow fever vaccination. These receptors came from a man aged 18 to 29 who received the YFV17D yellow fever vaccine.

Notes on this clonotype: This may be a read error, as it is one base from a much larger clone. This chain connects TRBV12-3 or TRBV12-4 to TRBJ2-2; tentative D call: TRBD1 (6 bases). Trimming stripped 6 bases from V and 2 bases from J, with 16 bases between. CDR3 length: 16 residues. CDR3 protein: CASRTRQAQNTGELFF. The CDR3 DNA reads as TGTGCCAGCAGGACAAGACAGGCACAAAACACCGGGGAGCTGTTTTTT.

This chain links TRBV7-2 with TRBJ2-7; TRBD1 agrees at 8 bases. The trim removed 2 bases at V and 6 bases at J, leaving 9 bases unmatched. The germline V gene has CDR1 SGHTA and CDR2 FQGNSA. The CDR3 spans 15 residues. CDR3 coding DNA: TGTGCCAGCAGCTTACAGGGGGCCTCTAGGGTCGAGCAGTACTTC. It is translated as CASSLQGASRVEQYF.

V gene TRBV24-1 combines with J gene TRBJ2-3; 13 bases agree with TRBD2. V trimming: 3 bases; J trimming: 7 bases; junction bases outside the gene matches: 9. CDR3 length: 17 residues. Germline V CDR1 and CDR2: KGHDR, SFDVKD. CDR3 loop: CATSDPSGLAGVHTQYF. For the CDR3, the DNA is TGTGCCACCAGTGATCCGTCAGGACTAGCGGGGGTTCATACGCAGTATTTT.

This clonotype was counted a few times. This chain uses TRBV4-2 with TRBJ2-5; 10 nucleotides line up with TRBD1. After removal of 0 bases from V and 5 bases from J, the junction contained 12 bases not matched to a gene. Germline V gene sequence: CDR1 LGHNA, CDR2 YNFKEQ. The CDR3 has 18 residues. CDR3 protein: CASSQDQRDRGSQETQYF. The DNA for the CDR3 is TGTGCCAGCAGCCAAGATCAGCGGGACAGGGGATCGCAGGAGACCCAGTACTTC.

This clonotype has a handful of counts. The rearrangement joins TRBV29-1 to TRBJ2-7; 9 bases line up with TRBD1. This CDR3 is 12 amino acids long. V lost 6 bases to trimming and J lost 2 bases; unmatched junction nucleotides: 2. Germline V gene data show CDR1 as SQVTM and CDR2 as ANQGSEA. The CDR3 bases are TGCAGCGTACAGGGGGCCGCCTACGAGCAGTACTTC. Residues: CSVQGAAYEQYF.

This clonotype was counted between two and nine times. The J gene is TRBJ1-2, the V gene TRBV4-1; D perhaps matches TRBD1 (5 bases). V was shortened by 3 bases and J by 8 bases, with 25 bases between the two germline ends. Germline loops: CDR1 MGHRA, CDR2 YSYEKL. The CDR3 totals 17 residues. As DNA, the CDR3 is TGCGCCAGCAGCCAGGCCGCCGGGACCGAGCTTTTTGCCGGCTACACCTTC. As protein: CASSQAAGTELFAGYTF.

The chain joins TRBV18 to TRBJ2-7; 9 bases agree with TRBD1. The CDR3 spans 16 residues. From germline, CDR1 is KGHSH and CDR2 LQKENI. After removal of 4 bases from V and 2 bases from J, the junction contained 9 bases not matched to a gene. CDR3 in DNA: TGTGCCAGCTCACGGTCACCGGGACAGGGAGCCTACGAGCAGTACGTC. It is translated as CASSRSPGQGAYEQYV.

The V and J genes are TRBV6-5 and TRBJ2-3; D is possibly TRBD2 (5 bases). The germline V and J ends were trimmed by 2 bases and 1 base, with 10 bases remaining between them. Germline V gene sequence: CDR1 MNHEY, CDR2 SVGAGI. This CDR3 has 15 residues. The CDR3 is CASSYPRERTDTQYF. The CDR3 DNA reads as TGTGCCAGCAGTTACCCCCGGGAACGCACAGATACGCAGTATTTT.

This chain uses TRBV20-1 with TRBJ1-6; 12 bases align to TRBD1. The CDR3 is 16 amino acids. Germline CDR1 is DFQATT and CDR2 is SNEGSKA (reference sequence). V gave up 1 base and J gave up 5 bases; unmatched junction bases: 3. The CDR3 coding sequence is TGCAGTGCTAGAGTGGGGACAGGGGGCGATAATTCACCCCTCCACTTT. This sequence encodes CSARVGTGGDNSPLHF.

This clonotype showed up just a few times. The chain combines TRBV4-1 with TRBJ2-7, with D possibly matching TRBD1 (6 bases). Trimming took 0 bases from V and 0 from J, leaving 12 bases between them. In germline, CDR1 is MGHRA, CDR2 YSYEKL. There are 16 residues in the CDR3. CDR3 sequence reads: CASSQDNTGLSYEQYF. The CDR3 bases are TGCGCCAGCAGCCAAGATAACACAGGGCTCTCCTACGAGCAGTACTTC.

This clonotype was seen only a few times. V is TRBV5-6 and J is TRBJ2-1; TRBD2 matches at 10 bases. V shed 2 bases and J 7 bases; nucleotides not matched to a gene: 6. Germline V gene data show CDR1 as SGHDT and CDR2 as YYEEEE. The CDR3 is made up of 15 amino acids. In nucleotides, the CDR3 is TGTGCCAGCAGCTTACCCGGGACTAGCGAGAATGAGCAGTTCTTC. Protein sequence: CASSLPGTSENEQFF.

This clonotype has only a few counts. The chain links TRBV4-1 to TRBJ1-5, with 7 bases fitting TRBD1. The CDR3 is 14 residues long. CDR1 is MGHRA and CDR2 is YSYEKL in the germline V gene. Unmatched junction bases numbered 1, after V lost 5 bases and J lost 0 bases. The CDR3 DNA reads TGCGCCAGCAGCGGACAGGTTAGCAATCAGCCCCAGCATTTT. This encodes CASSGQVSNQPQHF.

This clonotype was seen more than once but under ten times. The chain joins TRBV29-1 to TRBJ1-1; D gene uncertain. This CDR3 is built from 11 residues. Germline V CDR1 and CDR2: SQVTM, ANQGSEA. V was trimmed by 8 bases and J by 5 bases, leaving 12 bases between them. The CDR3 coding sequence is TGCAGCACCCTCGGGAGAACTGAAGCTTTCTTT. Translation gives CSTLGRTEAFF.

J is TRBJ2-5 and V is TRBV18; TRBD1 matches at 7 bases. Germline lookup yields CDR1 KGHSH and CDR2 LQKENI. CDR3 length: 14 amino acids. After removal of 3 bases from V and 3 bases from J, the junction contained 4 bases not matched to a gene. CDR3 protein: CASSPIDREETQYF. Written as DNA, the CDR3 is TGTGCCAGCTCACCGATAGACAGGGAAGAGACCCAGTACTTC.

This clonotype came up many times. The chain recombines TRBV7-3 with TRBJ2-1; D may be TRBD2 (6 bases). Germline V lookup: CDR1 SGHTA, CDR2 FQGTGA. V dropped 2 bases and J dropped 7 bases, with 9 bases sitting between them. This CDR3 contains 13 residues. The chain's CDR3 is CASSLPSGNEQFF. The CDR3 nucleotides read TGTGCCAGCAGCTTACCAAGCGGGAATGAGCAGTTCTTC.

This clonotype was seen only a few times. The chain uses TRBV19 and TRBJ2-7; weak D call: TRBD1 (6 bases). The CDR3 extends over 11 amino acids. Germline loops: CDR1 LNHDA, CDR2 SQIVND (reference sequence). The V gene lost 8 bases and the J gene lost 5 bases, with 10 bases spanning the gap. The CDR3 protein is CASLQGNEQYF. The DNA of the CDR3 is TGTGCCAGTCTACAGGGCAACGAGCAGTACTTC.

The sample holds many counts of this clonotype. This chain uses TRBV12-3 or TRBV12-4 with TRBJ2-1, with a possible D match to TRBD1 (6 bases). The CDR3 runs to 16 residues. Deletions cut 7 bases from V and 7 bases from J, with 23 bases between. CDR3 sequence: CASTSFDRDKENEQFF. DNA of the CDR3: TGTGCCAGCACCTCCTTCGACCGGGACAAGGAAAATGAGCAGTTCTTC.

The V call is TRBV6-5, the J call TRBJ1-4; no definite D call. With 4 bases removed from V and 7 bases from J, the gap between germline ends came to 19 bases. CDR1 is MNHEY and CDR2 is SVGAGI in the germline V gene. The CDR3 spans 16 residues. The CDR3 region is CASSFPRPGSGEKLFF. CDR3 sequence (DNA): TGTGCCAGCAGTTTCCCCCGACCGGGTTCGGGTGAAAAACTGTTTTTT.

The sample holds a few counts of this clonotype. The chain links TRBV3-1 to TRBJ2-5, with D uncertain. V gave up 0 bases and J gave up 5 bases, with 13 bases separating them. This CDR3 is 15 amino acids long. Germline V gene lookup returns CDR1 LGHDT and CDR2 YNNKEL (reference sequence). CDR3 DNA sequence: TGTGCCAGCAGCCAAGAGAAGTGGGTCGGGGAGACCCAGTACTTC. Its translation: CASSQEKWVGETQYF.

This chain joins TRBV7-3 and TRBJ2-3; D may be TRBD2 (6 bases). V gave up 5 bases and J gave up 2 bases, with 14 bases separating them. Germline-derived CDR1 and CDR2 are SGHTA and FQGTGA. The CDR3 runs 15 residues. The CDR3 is CASSLDGRFTDTQYF. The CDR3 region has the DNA TGTGCCAGCAGCCTGGACGGGAGATTCACAGATACGCAGTATTTT.

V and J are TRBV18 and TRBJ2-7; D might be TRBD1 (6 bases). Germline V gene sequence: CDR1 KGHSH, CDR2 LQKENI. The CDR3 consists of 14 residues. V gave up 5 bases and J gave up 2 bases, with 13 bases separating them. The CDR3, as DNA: TGTGCCAGCTCAGAAAAACAGGGCCCCTACGAGCAGTACGTC. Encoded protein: CASSEKQGPYEQYV.